These T cell receptor beta chains were read from a single sample in a study of CD8 T cells in Susac syndrome. TCRdb processed the immunoSEQ multiplex PCR reads anew with MiXCR; each CDR3 protein has one entry. This sample has 150,000 to 200,000 distinct CDR3 sequences, with around 94% found just once. Material for sequencing was CD4+ T cells from PBMCs. The source is a human donor with multiple sclerosis. Each CDR3 is given without its conserved first and last residue. Clone size appears in some rows only: once, few, many, or a class for an expanded clone.

V: TRBV24-1
J: TRBJ2-1
size: -
CDR3: ATSDGGGNEQF

V: TRBV12-3/TRBV12-4
J: TRBJ1-6
size: -
CDR3: ASSYTRTPNSPLH

V: TRBV30
J: TRBJ1-1
size: -
CDR3: AWSVASPRTF

V: TRBV6-5
J: TRBJ2-7
size: -
CDR3: ASSYATSYEQY

V: TRBV2
J: TRBJ1-5
size: once
CDR3: ASSYQGLGNQPQH

V: TRBV24-1
J: TRBJ2-4
size: -
CDR3: ATPGRAGGPPAKNIQY

V: TRBV5-1
J: TRBJ1-1
size: -
CDR3: ASTFGGNTEAF

V: TRBV19
J: TRBJ2-7
size: -
CDR3: ASSALAGTGSDEQY

V: TRBV4-1
J: TRBJ2-7
size: -
CDR3: ASSQAHRTSYEQY

V: TRBV3-1
J: TRBJ1-4
size: -
CDR3: ASSQEGGDGGKLF

V: TRBV10-3
J: TRBJ2-7
size: -
CDR3: AISDPGGVTPYEQY

V: TRBV28
J: TRBJ1-1
size: -
CDR3: ASRVNTEAF

V: TRBV4-3
J: TRBJ1-2
size: -
CDR3: ASSPTSRAVYGYT

V: TRBV4-3
J: TRBJ2-7
size: -
CDR3: ASSQDGVRGSEY

V: TRBV5-1
J: TRBJ2-5
size: -
CDR3: ASSLFSREETQY

V: TRBV2
J: TRBJ1-2
size: -
CDR3: ASRGDSDYGYT

V: TRBV6-2/TRBV6-3
J: TRBJ2-3
size: -
CDR3: ASSHNKGDTQY

V: TRBV5-1
J: TRBJ2-1
size: -
CDR3: ASSLWDLDNEQF

V: TRBV7-2
J: TRBJ2-5
size: -
CDR3: ASSRRAVQETQY

V: TRBV29-1
J: TRBJ2-1
size: few
CDR3: SVGYNEQF

V: TRBV20-1
J: TRBJ1-1
size: -
CDR3: SATGDRGNTEAF

V: TRBV30
J: TRBJ2-3
size: -
CDR3: AGGGHLSTDTQY

V: TRBV15
J: TRBJ1-4
size: -
CDR3: ATSRDTGGSGEKLF

V: TRBV12-3/TRBV12-4
J: TRBJ1-1
size: -
CDR3: ASSPVGDTEAF

V: TRBV14
J: TRBJ1-1
size: -
CDR3: ASSPFLIRDGNTEAF

V: TRBV10-3
J: TRBJ2-2
size: -
CDR3: ASRDRGFWIGELF

V: TRBV5-6
J: TRBJ2-7
size: -
CDR3: ASSTPSGYTYEQY

V: TRBV5-4
J: TRBJ1-1
size: -
CDR3: ASSLNWGTLNTEAF

V: TRBV30
J: TRBJ2-5
size: -
CDR3: AWSPPGRIRTQY

V: TRBV28
J: TRBJ2-5
size: -
CDR3: ASSQPPTQETQY

V: TRBV9
J: TRBJ2-7
size: few
CDR3: ASSPGQSYEQY

V: TRBV6-5
J: TRBJ1-3
size: -
CDR3: ASKKGNTIY

V: TRBV24-1
J: TRBJ2-3
size: -
CDR3: ATSGDSSSTDTQY

V: TRBV30
J: TRBJ2-3
size: -
CDR3: AWTADSWGGDTQY

V: TRBV27
J: TRBJ2-7
size: -
CDR3: ASSILPGGSYEQY

V: TRBV29-1
J: TRBJ1-2
size: -
CDR3: SAGQSGGSGYT

V: TRBV5-1
J: TRBJ2-2
size: -
CDR3: ASKGGDTGELF

V: TRBV10-1
J: TRBJ2-2
size: -
CDR3: ASSGTSGLTGELF

V: TRBV18
J: TRBJ2-1
size: -
CDR3: ASSPPMGYEQF

V: TRBV3-1
J: TRBJ1-3
size: -
CDR3: ASSQDLRYSGNTIY

V: TRBV24-1
J: TRBJ1-5
size: once
CDR3: ATSDSGAQPQH

V: TRBV28
J: TRBJ2-5
size: -
CDR3: ASTFGTGYQETQY

V: TRBV5-1
J: TRBJ2-3
size: -
CDR3: ASSLREQTWTDTQY